The text below deals with one TCR beta chain. Sequencing targeted TCR beta in blood CD8+ and CD4+ T cells. It was healthy donors who served as the controls, matched for age and sex. Negative isolation was used for CD8+ and CD4+ T cells, and FACS enrichment was applied to TEMRA cells. The sample is drawn from a study of CD8 T cells in Susac syndrome. This CDR3 is built from 14 residues. The germline V and J ends were trimmed by 7 bases and 1 base, with 10 bases remaining between them. Germline V gene sequence: CDR1 SNHLY, CDR2 FYNNEI. It was with random hexamers that 0.5 to 1 ug RNA was reverse transcribed. The authors amplified TCR beta CDR3 across 54 Vbeta and 13 Jbeta using immunoSEQ multiplex PCR. TCRdb re-called the immunoSEQ multiplex PCR reads with MiXCR, one entry per CDR3 protein. This sample has roughly 130,000 distinct CDR3 sequences, with about 95% found just once.

This TCR was recovered from a human donor in good health. Sequenced input: CD4+ T cells from PBMCs. This sequence joins TRBV2 and TRBJ2-2; unclear D gene. The CDR3: CASKPSQNTGELFF. The CDR3 bases are TGTGCCAGCAAACCTTCGCAGAACACCGGGGAGCTGTTTTTT.